The 8 T cell receptor beta chains given below trace back to one sample, sequenced in a study of response to subunit inactivated influenza vaccine. Via MiXCR, TCRdb re-called the RT-PCR reads, giving one row per CDR3 protein. The sample consists of fewer than 650,000 distinct CDR3 sequences, under 15% of them appearing once. This specimen was PBMCs from blood, taken more than 35 days after vaccination. The origin of the receptors is a man between 45 and 60 years old who received an inactivated influenza vaccine.

In its sample, this clonotype was seen a few times. The rearrangement joins TRBV6-2 or TRBV6-3 to TRBJ2-3; 7 positions match TRBD1. With 2 bases clipped from V and 0 bases from J, the junction kept 5 bases outside the gene matches. Germline V gene sequence: CDR1 MNHEY, CDR2 SVGEGT. The CDR3 has 16 amino acids. This CDR3 is CASSYVDRQSTDTQYF. In DNA form, the CDR3 reads TGTGCCAGCAGTTACGTGGACAGGCAAAGCACAGATACGCAGTATTTT.

A word on this clonotype: This may be a read error, as it is one base from a much larger clone. The chain has TRBV4-1 and TRBJ1-4, with D possibly TRBD1 on 5 matching bases. Trimming pared 4 bases from V and 8 bases from J, leaving 17 bases between. Germline loops: CDR1 MGHRA, CDR2 YSYEKL. CDR3 length: 15 residues. The CDR3, as DNA: TGCGCCAGCAGCCCCCGGGACTGGGGAGGGGAAAAACTGTTTTTT. This sequence encodes CASSPRDWGGEKLFF.

The gene calls are TRBV7-9 and TRBJ2-1; TRBD2 matches at 12 bases. The junction had 3 bases not matched to a gene; V was cut back by 1 base and J by 2 bases. Germline CDR1 reads SEHNR; CDR2 reads FQNEAQ (reference sequence). There are 17 residues in the CDR3. The CDR3 DNA reads TGTGCCAGCAGCTTAGTCGGGACTAGCGGGCCCTACAATGAGCAGTTCTTC. Amino acid sequence: CASSLVGTSGPYNEQFF.

This clonotype was counted at least ten times. This sequence joins TRBV7-9 and TRBJ2-7; D gene unclear. V lost 5 bases to trimming and J lost 5 bases, with 19 bases between them. Germline V lookup: CDR1 SEHNR, CDR2 FQNEAQ (reference sequence). The CDR3 extends over 15 amino acids. The CDR3 is CASSSPSGRRHEQYF. The CDR3 nucleotides are TGTGCCAGCAGCAGTCCTTCCGGGCGCCGCCACGAGCAGTACTTC.

This clonotype turned up a few times. The chain joins TRBV24-1 to TRBJ2-3; 7 nucleotides agree with TRBD1. This CDR3 is 16 amino acids long. The V gene's germline CDR1 is KGHDR and CDR2 SFDVKD. V lost 3 bases to trimming and J lost 2 bases; unmatched junction nucleotides: 7. The CDR3, as DNA: TGTGCCACCAGTGATCGACAGGGCTACAACACAGATACGCAGTATTTT. This encodes CATSDRQGYNTDTQYF.

The chain uses TRBV6-2 or TRBV6-3 and TRBJ2-3; 7 bases line up with TRBD2. J gave up 1 base and V 2 bases, and 9 bases lay outside the gene matches. CDR1 MNHEY and CDR2 SVGEGT come from the germline V gene. This CDR3 spans 17 amino acids. Written as DNA, the CDR3 is TGTGCCAGCAGTTACGTCCTTTTTCGGGGGGGCACAGATACGCAGTATTTT. Its translation is CASSYVLFRGGTDTQYF.

This clonotype was recorded a few times. This chain uses TRBV25-1 with TRBJ2-7, with D possibly TRBD2 on 6 matching bases. The CDR3 loop spans 14 amino acids. Trimming cost V 8 bases and J 3 bases, with 17 bases left between them. From germline, CDR1 is MGHDK and CDR2 SYGVNS. This CDR3 is CASRDGGPYYEQYF. CDR3 sequence (DNA): TGTGCCAGCCGGGACGGGGGACCTTACTACGAGCAGTACTTC.

The genes are TRBV18 and TRBJ2-6; 9 bases agree with TRBD1. V lost 3 bases to trimming and J lost 0 bases; unmatched junction nucleotides: 6. CDR1 and CDR2 (germline): KGHSH, LQKENI. The CDR3 runs to 18 residues. The chain's CDR3 is CASSPMGQGISGANVLTF. The CDR3 DNA is TGTGCCAGCTCACCTATGGGACAGGGAATCTCTGGGGCCAACGTCCTGACTTTC.